The 14 T cell receptor beta chains below were found in one sample sequenced in a study of identical twins (dated by TCRdb to the mid-2010s). Receptors were amplified or captured by 5' RACE. Reads for this sample came from an Illumina HiSeq 2000. The public reads were reprocessed in TCRdb via fastp at Q25 and MiXCR, keeping in-frame beta chains. Each record represents a unique CDR3 protein, reported with the most common genes and DNA among its rows. Recorded for this sample are about 900,000 distinct CDR3 sequences; over 9% of them occurred a single time. In total, the top ten clones hold around 1.5% of the sample. This sample was also put to use in a study of yellow fever vaccine responses in identical twins.

The sequenced sample consisted of PBMCs. These receptors originate from a woman aged 18-29 years in good health.

A few counts support this clonotype. The chain employs TRBV6-1 and TRBJ2-1, with 7 bases that match TRBD1. The CDR3 length is 13 residues. The ends lost 8 bases at V and 7 bases at J; junction bases unmatched: 8. Germline CDR1 MNHNS, CDR2 SASEGT. CDR3 nucleotide sequence: TGTGCCAGCCGGGCAGCAGGGGGAAATGAGCAGTTCTTC. It specifies CASRAAGGNEQFF.

This rearrangement joins TRBV6-6 to TRBJ2-7; possible D gene TRBD2, 6 bases. V was pared by 8 bases and J by 6 bases, with 14 bases between. CDR3 size: 12 residues. CDR1 MNHNY and CDR2 SVGAGI come from the germline V gene (reference sequence). The CDR3 DNA follows: TGTGCCAGCCATCCGGGGGTGGGCGAGCAGTACTTC. Residues: CASHPGVGEQYF.

This clonotype was observed a few times. In nucleotides, the CDR3 is TGTGCCAGCACCGGGGGCGCCAGCTCTGGGGCCAACGTCCTGACTTTC. Its translation is CASTGGASSGANVLTF. The chain carries TRBV28 and TRBJ2-6, with D tentatively TRBD1 or TRBD2 (6 bases each). The CDR3 covers 16 residues. Germline V gene data show CDR1 as MDHEN and CDR2 as SYDVKM. The V gene lost 7 bases and the J gene lost 0 bases, with 13 bases spanning the gap. Combining the CDR3 with reference TRBV28 and TRBJ2-6 gives the whole variable domain DVKVTQSSRYLVKRTGEKVFLECVQDMDHENMFWYRQDPGLGLRLIYFSYDVKMKEKGDIPEGYSVSREKKERFSLILESASTNQTSMYLCASTGGASSGANVLTFGAGSRLTVL.

The chain combines TRBV23-1 with TRBJ1-1; D gene uncertain. TRBV23-1 is classed as an ORF, of uncertain function. Trimming stripped 3 bases from V and 10 bases from J, with 21 bases between. The CDR3 has 15 residues. CDR3 nucleotide sequence: TGCGCCAGCAGTCATCCCATTGTAACCGGTTCTGTAGCTTTCTTT. Its translation is CASSHPIVTGSVAFF.

The chain uses TRBV6-5 and TRBJ2-1, with TRBD2 matching 9 bases. The CDR3 sequence is 17 residues long. Per germline, CDR1 MNHEY and CDR2 SVGAGI. Losses at the gene ends were 10 bases for V and 5 bases for J; bases not matched to a gene: 18. The CDR3 nucleotides are TGTGCCACCAAGTTCACCTTTATAGCGGGGGTCGACAATGAGCAGTTCTTC. Amino acid sequence: CATKFTFIAGVDNEQFF.

This clonotype was recorded a few times. The chain links TRBV10-3 to TRBJ2-7, with 9 bases fitting TRBD2. Per the germline V gene, CDR1 is ENHRY and CDR2 is SYGVKD. CDR3 size: 15 residues. J lost 7 bases, V lost 2 bases, and 9 bases had no gene match. The CDR3 protein is CAISERAGGPGEQYF. CDR3 bases: TGTGCCATCAGTGAGAGGGCGGGAGGGCCGGGTGAGCAGTACTTC.

This clonotype was seen only a few times. The rearrangement joins TRBV28 to TRBJ1-1; tentative D call: TRBD1 (5 bases). CDR1 and CDR2 from the germline V gene are MDHEN and SYDVKM. The germline V and J ends were trimmed by 2 bases and 7 bases, with 14 bases remaining between them. This CDR3 spans 14 amino acids. The CDR3 sequence is CASSLRGWDSEAFF. CDR3 DNA: TGTGCCAGCAGTTTACGGGGGTGGGATAGTGAAGCTTTCTTT.

The chain has TRBV7-9 and TRBJ2-7, with D possibly being TRBD2 (7 bases). This CDR3 region has 14 residues. Trimming pared 3 bases from V and 2 bases from J, leaving 11 bases between. CDR1 is SEHNR and CDR2 is FQNEAQ in the germline V gene (reference sequence). In DNA, the CDR3 is TGTGCCAGCAGCTTCGAGGGGGGGACCTACGAGCAGTACTTC. Translation: CASSFEGGTYEQYF.

This clonotype has more than one count but fewer than ten. This chain connects TRBV20-1 to TRBJ2-5, with D perhaps assigned TRBD1 or TRBD2 (6 bases each). The V gene lost 1 base and the J gene lost 1 base, with 16 bases spanning the gap. The CDR3 consists of 16 residues. Germline assignment: CDR1 DFQATT and CDR2 SNEGSKA (reference sequence). The CDR3 loop reads CSARGGAQWGQETQYF. CDR3 DNA sequence: TGCAGTGCTAGAGGGGGGGCGCAGTGGGGCCAAGAGACCCAGTACTTC.

This clonotype was counted ten times or more. The genes are TRBV20-1 and TRBJ2-5; D ambiguous. Germline-derived CDR1 and CDR2 are DFQATT and SNEGSKA (reference sequence). The V end lost 5 bases, the J end lost 5 bases, and 9 bases lay between the germline ends. CDR3 length: 11 residues. In nucleotides, the CDR3 is TGCAGTGCTCGTAGGGCCGAGACCCAGTACTTC. It is translated as CSARRAETQYF.

This chain uses TRBV10-3 with TRBJ1-2, with TRBD1 identical over 7 bases. The CDR3 has 16 residues. Trimming took 4 bases from V and 0 from J; bases not matched to a gene: 8. Germline V CDR1 and CDR2: ENHRY, SYGVKD. The CDR3 DNA reads TGTGCCATCAGTGGGGGGGGACAGCAACCTAACTATGGCTACACCTTC. As protein: CAISGGGQQPNYGYTF.

The rearrangement joins TRBV5-1 to TRBJ2-2; D ambiguous. The germline V gene has CDR1 SGHRS and CDR2 YFSETQ. The CDR3 is 14 amino acids. Trimming left V 4 bases short and J 6 bases short, with 13 bases between. The CDR3 spells CASSPTRVSGELFF. The DNA for the CDR3 is TGCGCCAGCAGCCCCACCCGGGTCTCCGGGGAGCTGTTTTTT.

There are a few counts of this clonotype. The chain recombines TRBV4-1 with TRBJ2-1; no clear D. CDR3 length equals 16 residues. The germline V gene encodes CDR1 MGHRA and CDR2 YSYEKL. Trimming shortened V by 0 bases and J by 7 bases, and 16 bases separated the two germline ends. The CDR3: CASSQESGRMLNEQFF. In nucleotides, the CDR3 is TGCGCCAGCAGCCAAGAAAGTGGTCGTATGCTTAATGAGCAGTTCTTC.

The chain employs TRBV6-5 and TRBJ1-2; TRBD1 matches 10 bases. With 4 bases clipped from V and 0 bases from J, the junction kept 5 bases outside the gene matches. Germline CDR1 reads MNHEY; CDR2 reads SVGAGI. The CDR3 runs to 16 residues. CDR3 DNA: TGTGCCAGCAGTTTCCGGGACAGGGGATCTAACTATGGCTACACCTTC. Protein: CASSFRDRGSNYGYTF.